What follows is one T cell receptor (beta chain) and its context. Its matching antigen is unknown. Treatment in this sample: about 20 received Ad26.COV2.S at low or high dose, single or two shots; roughly five received placebo; per-sample allocation not given. The investigators took samples on day 63 after the first vaccine or placebo injection. The data derive from a study of Ad26.COV2.S vaccination and SARS-CoV-2 variants. Whole-study context: Intramuscular Ad26.COV2.S doses were given once or twice, 56 days apart. Points from the study as a whole: Placebo recipients trailed vaccine recipients in spike-specific TCR breadth.

CDR1 MDHEN and CDR2 SYDVKM come from the germline V gene. This CDR3 is 11 amino acids long. V dropped 5 bases and J dropped 4 bases, with 5 bases sitting between them. Profiling relied on immunoSEQ multiplex PCR, and the TCRdb table lists in-frame clones only, not all of them. Here the sample spans 410,000 or so clones, around 92% being singletons. The receptor was isolated from a person aged 18-65 years who received the Ad26.COV2.S COVID-19 vaccine or a placebo. The J gene is TRBJ1-1, the V gene TRBV28; the D is unclear. This specimen was peripheral blood, taken in a trial of Ad26.COV2.S vaccine versus placebo. CDR3 sequence reads: CASSISTEAFF. DNA of the CDR3: TGTGCCAGCAGTATTAGCACTGAAGCTTTCTTT.